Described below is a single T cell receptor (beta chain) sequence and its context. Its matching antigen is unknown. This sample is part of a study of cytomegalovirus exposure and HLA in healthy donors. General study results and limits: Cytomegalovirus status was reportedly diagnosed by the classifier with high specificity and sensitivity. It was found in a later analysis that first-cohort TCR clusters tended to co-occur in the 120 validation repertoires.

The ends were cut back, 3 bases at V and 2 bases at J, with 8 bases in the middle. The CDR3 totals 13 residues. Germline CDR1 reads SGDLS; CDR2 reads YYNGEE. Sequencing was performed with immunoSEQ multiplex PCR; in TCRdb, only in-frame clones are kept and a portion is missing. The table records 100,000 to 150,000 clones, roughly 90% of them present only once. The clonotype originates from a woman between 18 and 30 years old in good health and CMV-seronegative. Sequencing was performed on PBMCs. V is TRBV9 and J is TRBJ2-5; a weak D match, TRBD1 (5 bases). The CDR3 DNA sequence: TGTGCCAGCAGCGGGACACCTCAAGAGACCCAGTACTTC. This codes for CASSGTPQETQYF. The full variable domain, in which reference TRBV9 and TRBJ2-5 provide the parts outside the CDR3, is DSGVTQTPKHLITATGQRVTLRCSPRSGDLSVYWYQQSLDQGLQFLIQYYNGEERAKGNILERFSAQQFPDLHSELNLSSLELGDSALYFCASSGTPQETQYFGPGTRLLVL.